This T cell receptor (beta chain) comes out of a study of PD-1 blockade in classical Hodgkin lymphoma. Trimming removed 8 bases at V and 10 bases at J, with 6 bases between. This CDR3 has 10 amino acids. Germline V gene sequence: CDR1 MGHRA, CDR2 YSYEKL. Exposure to brentuximab vedotin varied, and each patient had relapsed following autologous stem cell transplantation. CD4+ T cells were purified from thawed PBMCs by magnetic negative selection. Repertoires were generated with immunoSEQ multiplex PCR, while TCRdb's copy carries only in-frame clones and drops some. The sample includes over 5,500 clones, 78% of them seen just once.

Here the sequenced sample was CD4+ T cells from blood, taken at baseline. The rearrangement uses TRBV4-1 and TRBJ1-6; D remains unclear. This TCR was sampled from a human donor with classical Hodgkin lymphoma. The CDR3: CASGFSPLHF. In DNA, the CDR3 is TGCGCCAGCGGATTCTCACCCCTCCACTTT.